The 28 T cell receptor beta chains below all came from one sample that was sequenced in a study of blood T cell repertoires in COVID-19 (dated by TCRdb to 2018 to 2021). Library preparation employed the immunoSEQ multiplex PCR assay. What TCRdb holds here is the immuneACCESS table cut down to in-frame rearrangements. Part of the clones is not present; checked against another copy, under half of the missing clones reflect an unresolved V gene, and the others are unexplained. For this sample there are under 300,000 clones; 80% to 90% appear just once. The ten largest clonotypes hold over 1.2% of the sample. The sample was peripheral blood. These receptors came from a middle-aged woman who had recovered from COVID-19.

On this clone itself: The sample holds other DNA sequences that translate to the same CDR3. The chain carries TRBV18 and TRBJ2-3; no reliable D call. Germline V gene lookup returns CDR1 KGHSH and CDR2 LQKENI. Trimming cost V 3 bases and J 0 bases, with 4 bases left between them. This CDR3 has 13 amino acids. This chain's CDR3 is CASSPPSTDTQYF. In DNA, the CDR3 is TGTGCCAGCTCACCCCCTAGCACAGATACGCAGTATTTT.

The chain joins TRBV6-5 to TRBJ2-7; 8 bases fit TRBD1. The CDR3 has 15 amino acids. The J segment lost 5 bases and the V segment lost 6 bases, leaving 12 bases of the junction unmatched. Germline CDR1 is MNHEY and CDR2 is SVGAGI. The CDR3 region is CASSLIPQGEHEQYF. The DNA for the CDR3 is TGTGCCAGCAGCCTGATACCACAGGGGGAACACGAGCAGTACTTC.

This clone was recorded at least ten times. The chain's CDR3 is CASSPWDSRYEQYF. The CDR3, as DNA: TGTGCCAGCAGTCCCTGGGACAGCCGATACGAGCAGTACTTC. The chain has TRBV6-5 and TRBJ2-7; 7 nucleotides agree with TRBD1. The CDR3 runs to 14 residues. With 5 bases clipped from V and 4 bases from J, the junction kept 8 bases outside the gene matches. Germline CDR1 reads MNHEY; CDR2 reads SVGAGI.

This rearrangement joins TRBV30 to TRBJ2-5; tentatively, D is TRBD2 (5 bases). The CDR3 extends over 12 amino acids. V lost 5 bases, J lost 6 bases, and 13 bases lay in between. Germline-derived CDR1 and CDR2 are GTSNPN and SVGIG (reference sequence). For the CDR3, the DNA is TGTGCCTGGGGCGAATTCGGGAAGACCCAGTACTTC. Its protein is CAWGEFGKTQYF.

Only a few counts were recorded for this clone. The rearrangement joins TRBV9 to TRBJ1-1; D may be TRBD1 (6 bases). The germline V and J ends were trimmed by 2 bases and 0 bases, with 8 bases remaining between them. Germline loops: CDR1 SGDLS, CDR2 YYNGEE. The length of the CDR3 is 14 residues. The CDR3 DNA sequence: TGTGCCAGCAGCGTGACAGGTATGAACACTGAAGCTTTCTTT. Protein sequence: CASSVTGMNTEAFF.

The chain employs TRBV3-1 (or the pseudogene TRBV3-2) and TRBJ2-7, with TRBD2 as a possible D gene (5 bases). The CDR3 is made up of 11 amino acids. The V and J ends lost 4 bases and 5 bases respectively, with 6 bases between them. In germline, CDR1 is LGHDT, CDR2 YNNKEL (reference sequence). The CDR3 is CASSLGNEQYF. CDR3 DNA sequence: TGTGCCAGCAGCCTCGGGAACGAGCAGTACTTC.

V and J are TRBV30 and TRBJ1-6, with a weak D call TRBD1 (6 bases). Trimming left V 0 bases short and J 10 bases short, with 16 bases between. This CDR3 comprises 15 residues. Germline V gene data show CDR1 as GTSNPN and CDR2 as SVGIG (reference sequence). The CDR3 bases are TGTGCCTGGAGTGTAAGCGGGGGCGCGGGATCACCCCTCCACTTT. It translates to CAWSVSGGAGSPLHF.

The chain links TRBV9 to TRBJ2-5; 10 bases map to TRBD2. The trim removed 2 bases at V and 5 bases at J, leaving 9 bases unmatched. CDR1 and CDR2 (germline): SGDLS, YYNGEE. This CDR3 region has 16 residues. The CDR3 DNA reads TGTGCCAGCAGCGTTCTAGCGGGGGCACGGGGGGAGACCCAGTACTTC. Protein product: CASSVLAGARGETQYF.

CDR3 protein: CASSTRQGERDNMNTEAFF. As DNA, the CDR3 is TGCGCCAGCAGCACGAGACAGGGCGAAAGGGATAACATGAACACTGAAGCTTTCTTT. V usage is TRBV23-1 and J usage is TRBJ1-1, with 7 bases that match TRBD1. TRBV23-1 falls under the ORF class, with uncertain function. The V gene end was trimmed by 6 bases and the J gene end by 0 bases; junction bases not matched to a gene: 19. CDR3 size: 19 residues.

V is TRBV7-2 and J is TRBJ1-1; 7 bases fit TRBD1. CDR1 SGHTA and CDR2 FQGNSA come from the germline V gene. V gave up 1 base and J gave up 2 bases; unmatched junction bases: 4. This CDR3 region has 15 residues. The CDR3 loop is CASSLGWTGNTEAFF. The CDR3 nucleotides read TGTGCCAGCAGCTTAGGGTGGACAGGTAACACTGAAGCTTTCTTT.

This sequence joins TRBV19 and TRBJ1-5; TRBD1 aligns across 11 bases. The CDR3 consists of 16 residues. V lost 4 bases to trimming and J lost 6 bases; unmatched junction nucleotides: 8. The V gene's germline CDR1 is LNHDA and CDR2 SQIVND (reference sequence). The CDR3 loop is CASSTIGQGAVQPQHF. CDR3 DNA: TGTGCCAGTAGTACCATCGGACAGGGGGCGGTTCAGCCCCAGCATTTT.

This clone was counted at least ten times. The chain joins TRBV27 to TRBJ2-7; the D is unclear. CDR3 length equals 13 residues. Germline-derived CDR1 and CDR2 are MNHEY and SMNVEV (reference sequence). V was pared by 4 bases and J by 9 bases, with 16 bases between. DNA for the CDR3: TGTGCCAGCAGTTCCTCGGGTGAAAGAGTGCAGTACTTC. It codes for CASSSSGERVQYF.

The gene calls are TRBV28 and TRBJ2-3; TRBD2 aligns across 11 bases. Germline values: CDR1 MDHEN, CDR2 SYDVKM. V trimming: 6 bases; J trimming: 5 bases; junction bases outside the gene matches: 13. The CDR3 spans 17 residues. The CDR3 reads CASRTGTSGIPGDTQYF. As DNA, the CDR3 is TGTGCCAGCAGAACCGGGACTAGCGGTATCCCGGGAGATACGCAGTATTTT.

The chain recombines TRBV7-9 with TRBJ1-2; a possible D gene is TRBD1 (5 bases). The CDR3 sequence is 13 residues long. Germline lookup yields CDR1 SEHNR and CDR2 FQNEAQ (reference sequence). V was clipped by 6 bases and J by 4 bases, with 12 bases between them. Here the CDR3 reads CASRYGGAYGYTF. CDR3 DNA: TGTGCCAGCAGGTATGGTGGGGCCTATGGCTACACCTTC.

The chain carries TRBV9 and TRBJ1-6, with TRBD1 matching 7 bases. The trim removed 3 bases at V and 10 bases at J, leaving 7 bases unmatched. From germline, CDR1 is SGDLS and CDR2 YYNGEE. The CDR3 has 14 residues. CDR3 protein: CASSGRQGLSPLHF. The CDR3 bases are TGTGCCAGCAGCGGACGACAGGGTTTGTCACCCCTCCACTTT.

This chain links TRBV3-1 (or the pseudogene TRBV3-2) with TRBJ2-1; tentatively, D is TRBD2 (7 bases). CDR1 and CDR2 (germline): LGHDT, YNNKEL (reference sequence). Trimming took 6 bases from V and 6 from J, leaving 18 bases between them. The CDR3 extends over 15 amino acids. Written as DNA, the CDR3 is TGTGCCAGCAGTGAAACGGGGGGCTCGGGCAATGAGCAGTTCTTC. Encoded protein: CASSETGGSGNEQFF.

This clone was observed a handful of times. This chain joins TRBV7-9 and TRBJ2-1, with TRBD2 as a possible D gene (5 bases). The length of the CDR3 is 15 residues. The germline V gene encodes CDR1 SEHNR and CDR2 FQNEAQ (reference sequence). V dropped 0 bases and J dropped 7 bases, with 13 bases sitting between them. CDR3 nucleotide sequence: TGTGCCAGCAGCTTAGCGCAGCCGGGGATGAATGAGCAGTTCTTC. The encoded protein is CASSLAQPGMNEQFF. The full variable domain, in which reference TRBV7-9 and TRBJ2-1 provide the parts outside the CDR3, is DTGVSQNPRHKITKRGQNVTFRCDPISEHNRLYWYRQTLGQGPEFLTYFQNEAQLEKSRLLSDRFSAERPKGSFSTLEIQRTEQGDSAMYLCASSLAQPGMNEQFFGPGTRLTVL.

The CDR3 reads CASSSRDRQETQYF. The CDR3 DNA reads TGTGCCAGCAGTTCCCGGGACAGGCAAGAGACCCAGTACTTC. This chain connects TRBV28 to TRBJ2-5; TRBD1 agrees at 8 bases. This CDR3 spans 14 amino acids. V lost 4 bases, J lost 2 bases, and 3 bases stayed unmatched. Germline assignment: CDR1 MDHEN and CDR2 SYDVKM.

The chain employs TRBV4-2 and TRBJ2-7; tentatively, D is TRBD2 (6 bases). The germline V gene encodes CDR1 LGHNA and CDR2 YNFKEQ. This CDR3 is 16 amino acids long. Trimming left V 0 bases short and J 1 base short, with 13 bases between. The CDR3 loop reads CASSQESGDLSYEQYF. The CDR3 coding sequence is TGTGCCAGCAGCCAAGAATCGGGGGATCTTTCCTACGAGCAGTACTTC.

The chain recombines TRBV7-6 with TRBJ2-1; TRBD2 aligns across 7 bases. Germline V gene data show CDR1 as SGHVS and CDR2 as FNYEAQ. Trimming at V came to 5 bases and at J to 5 bases, leaving 9 bases not matched to a gene. This CDR3 comprises 15 residues. The CDR3 here is CASSPRAAGDNEQFF. In DNA, the CDR3 is TGTGCCAGCAGCCCGCGGGCTGCGGGGGACAATGAGCAGTTCTTC.

The V and J genes are TRBV6-9 and TRBJ2-7; TRBD2 is a possible D gene (5 bases). V was trimmed by 3 bases and J by 1 base, leaving 19 bases between them. Germline CDR1 and CDR2: MNHGY and SVAAGI. CDR3 length: 17 amino acids. The CDR3 DNA sequence: TGTGCCAGCAGTTACTTCCTGGGGAGCGGACCATCCTACGAGCAGTACTTC. It codes for CASSYFLGSGPSYEQYF.

The chain links TRBV4-3 to TRBJ1-2; no firm D call. The V gene's germline CDR1 is LGHNA and CDR2 YSLEER. V was clipped by 0 bases and J by 1 base, with 12 bases between them. The length of the CDR3 is 16 residues. CDR3 protein: CASSQDTETLNYGYTF. The CDR3 DNA sequence: TGCGCCAGCAGCCAAGACACCGAGACACTTAACTATGGCTACACCTTC.

The chain employs TRBV18 and TRBJ1-1; D possibly corresponds to TRBD1 (5 bases). The length of the CDR3 is 13 residues. Germline CDR1 and CDR2: KGHSH and LQKENI. Trimming removed 6 bases at V and 1 base at J, with 9 bases between. CDR3 protein: CASSLQGNTEAFF. CDR3 DNA sequence: TGTGCCAGCTCCCTCCAGGGGAACACTGAAGCTTTCTTT.

This chain uses TRBV3-1 (or the pseudogene TRBV3-2) with TRBJ2-4, with 11 nucleotides matching TRBD2. With 1 base clipped from V and 7 bases from J, the junction kept 0 bases outside the gene matches. The CDR3 has 14 amino acids. Germline CDR1 LGHDT, CDR2 YNNKEL (reference sequence). CDR3 sequence: CASSQASGGNIQYF. The CDR3 bases are TGTGCCAGCAGCCAAGCTAGCGGGGGGAACATTCAGTACTTC.

The rearrangement uses TRBV9 and TRBJ1-1; 7 bases line up with TRBD1. V lost 4 bases to trimming and J lost 5 bases; unmatched junction nucleotides: 14. This CDR3 spans 16 amino acids. CDR1 and CDR2 (germline): SGDLS, YYNGEE. The CDR3 is CASSPHLRGRLTEAFF. DNA of the CDR3: TGTGCCAGCAGCCCCCACTTAAGGGGGCGGTTGACTGAAGCTTTCTTT.

This clone was counted a few times. The J gene is TRBJ2-7, the V gene TRBV10-3; 8 nucleotides line up with TRBD2. V shed 4 bases, J shed 0 bases, and the junction held 5 bases outside the gene matches. CDR1 is ENHRY and CDR2 is SYGVKD in the germline V gene. This CDR3 comprises 15 residues. The CDR3 loop is CAISGGGISSYEQYF. Written as DNA, the CDR3 is TGTGCCATCAGTGGCGGGGGGATAAGCTCCTACGAGCAGTACTTC.

This clone was picked up one time. The DNA of the CDR3 is TGTGCCAGCAGTCCCTCGAGGGAGACCCAGTACTTC. Its translation: CASSPSRETQYF. The chain employs TRBV12-3 or TRBV12-4 and TRBJ2-5; no firm D call. The CDR3 is made up of 12 amino acids. Between the trimmed V and J ends, which lost 5 bases and 5 bases, there was a span of 9 bases.

V and J are TRBV2 and TRBJ2-3, with 9 bases identical to TRBD2. The V and J ends lost 2 bases and 0 bases, in that order; junction bases with no gene match: 6. The germline CDR1 and CDR2 sequences are SNHLY and FYNNEI. CDR3 size: 17 residues. The CDR3 loop is CASSEKRGVLSTDTQYF. The DNA of the CDR3 is TGTGCCAGCAGTGAAAAGCGGGGGGTCCTTAGCACAGATACGCAGTATTTT.